Listed below are T cell receptor beta chains from one sample, sequenced in a study of cytomegalovirus exposure and HLA in healthy donors. Generated by immunoSEQ multiplex PCR, the TCRdb table keeps only in-frame clones and is missing some. The sample carries approximately 210,000 clones, about 80% recorded once. Sequencing was carried out using PBMCs. Every receptor here comes from a woman aged 45 to 65 in good health and CMV-seropositive. CDR3s include the opening cysteine and the closing phenylalanine or tryptophan. The D gene is left open where the match is weak. Part of the rows lack a size; the others show once, few, many or a class for expanded clones.

j_gene: TRBJ2-7
d_gene: .
abundance: .
v_gene: TRBV6-5
CDR3nt: TGTGCCAGCCTTCTGACAGAAGTTACCTACGAGCAGTACTTC
CDR3aa: CASLLTEVTYEQYF

j_gene: TRBJ1-2
d_gene: TRBD1
abundance: once
v_gene: TRBV14
CDR3nt: TGTGCCAGCAGCCAAGCCGGGACAGGGGCCCGTGGCTACACCTTC
CDR3aa: CASSQAGTGARGYTF

j_gene: TRBJ2-3
d_gene: .
abundance: once
v_gene: TRBV7-2
CDR3nt: TGTGCCAGCAGCTTAGGAAGGAACCTAGCCCCAGATACGCAGTATTTT
CDR3aa: CASSLGRNLAPDTQYF

j_gene: TRBJ2-2
d_gene: .
abundance: .
v_gene: TRBV5-4
CDR3nt: TGTGCCAGCACCCGGACTGGGTCCACCGGGGAGCTGTTTTTT
CDR3aa: CASTRTGSTGELFF

j_gene: TRBJ2-3
d_gene: TRBD2
abundance: .
v_gene: TRBV6-5
CDR3nt: TGTGCCAGCAGATTCACAGCGGGGGAGGCGGATACGCAGTATTTT
CDR3aa: CASRFTAGEADTQYF

j_gene: TRBJ2-7
d_gene: .
abundance: .
v_gene: TRBV5-4
CDR3nt: TGTGCCAGCAGCTTCAACTTAAACGAGCAGTACTTC
CDR3aa: CASSFNLNEQYF

j_gene: TRBJ2-1
d_gene: TRBD2
abundance: .
v_gene: TRBV7-2
CDR3nt: TGTGCCAGCAGCTTAGGTTTCGGGGGTAGCGGGGGGGCGACTGAGCAGTTCTTC
CDR3aa: CASSLGFGGSGGATEQFF

j_gene: TRBJ2-2
d_gene: TRBD2
abundance: .
v_gene: TRBV5-1
CDR3nt: TGCGCCAGCAGCCCCTCGAGTAGCGGGGTTGACGGGGAGCTGTTTTTT
CDR3aa: CASSPSSSGVDGELFF

j_gene: TRBJ1-5
d_gene: .
abundance: .
v_gene: TRBV30
CDR3nt: TGTGCCTGGAGTCTGGGGGGACTCGGGAACAATCAGCCCCAGCATTTT
CDR3aa: CAWSLGGLGNNQPQHF

j_gene: TRBJ1-1
d_gene: TRBD1
abundance: few
v_gene: TRBV4-1
CDR3nt: TGCGCCAGCAAACCCGGGACAGGGGGCTTCACTGAAGCTTTCTTT
CDR3aa: CASKPGTGGFTEAFF

j_gene: TRBJ1-4
d_gene: TRBD1
abundance: .
v_gene: TRBV19
CDR3nt: TGTGCCAGCCGCACGGGAGACAGGGGAGCCGAGGGACTGTTTTTT
CDR3aa: CASRTGDRGAEGLFF

j_gene: TRBJ2-3
d_gene: TRBD2
abundance: .
v_gene: TRBV10-1
CDR3nt: TGCGCCAGCAGTGAACTAGGAGGACTAGCGACGACAGATACGCAGTATTTT
CDR3aa: CASSELGGLATTDTQYF

j_gene: TRBJ1-2
d_gene: TRBD1
abundance: few
v_gene: TRBV5-6
CDR3nt: TGTGCCAGCAGCTTTGGGGACAGGAGCTATGGCTACACCTTC
CDR3aa: CASSFGDRSYGYTF

j_gene: TRBJ2-2
d_gene: .
abundance: many
v_gene: TRBV28
CDR3nt: TGTGCCAGCTCTTCGGGTAGACAGTCGGTCGGGGAGCTGTTTTTT
CDR3aa: CASSSGRQSVGELFF

j_gene: TRBJ2-3
d_gene: .
abundance: .
v_gene: TRBV4-3
CDR3nt: TGCGCCAGCAGCCAAGAATTCGGCGGAGCCAATACGCAGTATTTT
CDR3aa: CASSQEFGGANTQYF

j_gene: TRBJ1-3
d_gene: .
abundance: .
v_gene: TRBV11-2
CDR3nt: TGTGCCAGCAGCTCGAGTTTTGGAAACACCATATATTTT
CDR3aa: CASSSSFGNTIYF

j_gene: TRBJ2-6
d_gene: .
abundance: .
v_gene: TRBV6-5
CDR3nt: TGTGCCAGCAGTTTCAGGGTACGGGCCAACGTCCTGACTTTC
CDR3aa: CASSFRVRANVLTF